Each of the 10 T cell receptor beta chains below was sequenced from the same sample in a study of shared clonotypes between healthy human individuals. The data were produced by immunoSEQ multiplex PCR, yet TCRdb's version contains in-frame clones alone and is incomplete. The table has approximately 82,000 clones, 60% to 70% seen once; the top ten hold 51%. Sequencing used memory CD8+ T cells sorted from blood. The subset: CD45RO+ cells pooled with CCR7-negative TemRA cells. Receptor source: a man younger than 45 in good health.

V is TRBV21-1 and J is TRBJ1-5; the D segment call TRBD1 is taken from the table without a DNA check. TRBV21-1 is labeled a pseudogene. The length of the CDR3 is 16 residues. In nucleotides, the CDR3 is TGTGCCAGCAGACGTGGGCTACATTGGCATCATCAGCCCCAGCATTTT. It encodes CASRRGLHWHHQPQHF.

The rearrangement links TRBV27 to TRBJ2-3; D is perhaps TRBD2 (5 bases). The CDR3 totals 11 residues. Trimming cost V 7 bases and J 6 bases, with 8 bases left between them. Germline V gene data show CDR1 as MNHEY and CDR2 as SMNVEV (reference sequence). CDR3 sequence: CASKTRDTQYF. The CDR3 DNA follows: TGTGCCAGCAAAACTAGGGATACGCAGTATTTT.

The rearrangement links TRBV25-1 to TRBJ1-4, with 7 positions matching TRBD1. The CDR3 totals 15 residues. V trimming: 7 bases; J trimming: 7 bases; junction bases outside the gene matches: 12. The V gene's germline CDR1 is MGHDK and CDR2 SYGVNS. The CDR3, as DNA: TGTGCCAGCACACCTCAGACAGGGAAAGGTGAAAAACTGTTTTTT. It encodes CASTPQTGKGEKLFF.

The genes are TRBV15 and TRBJ2-4; D is tentatively TRBD1 or TRBD2 (5 bases each). The CDR3 spans 14 residues. V was trimmed by 4 bases and J by 4 bases, leaving 11 bases between them. CDR1 is LNHNV and CDR2 is YYDKDF in the germline V gene (reference sequence). The CDR3 here is CATSTRDGKNIQYF. The CDR3 DNA is TGTGCCACCAGCACCCGGGACGGAAAAAACATTCAGTACTTC.

In its sample, this clone was seen a few times. CDR3 in amino acids: CASSGTSGSPGEQYF. In DNA form, the CDR3 reads TGTGCCAGCAGTGGGACTAGCGGGAGTCCCGGAGAGCAGTACTTC. V usage is TRBV2 and J usage is TRBJ2-7; TRBD2 matches at 13 bases. This CDR3 has 15 amino acids. V shed 4 bases and J 7 bases; nucleotides not matched to a gene: 7. Germline lookup yields CDR1 SNHLY and CDR2 FYNNEI.

This clone appeared many times. The chain couples TRBV18 to TRBJ1-5; perhaps TRBD1 as D (5 bases). This CDR3 has 13 residues. Trimming stripped 8 bases from V and 12 bases from J, with 20 bases between. Germline CDR1 and CDR2: KGHSH and LQKENI. The CDR3 loop is CASRTPEDTYQHF. CDR3 in DNA: TGTGCCAGCCGAACCCCCGAGGACACGTACCAGCATTTT.

V is TRBV7-9 and J is TRBJ2-1; D is possibly TRBD1 or TRBD2 (7 bases each). The CDR3 extends over 16 amino acids. The germline gives CDR1 SEHNR, CDR2 FQNEAQ (reference sequence). V gave up 1 base and J gave up 5 bases, with 15 bases separating them. CDR3 residues: CASSLVRGGRNNEQFF. For the CDR3, the DNA is TGTGCCAGCAGCTTAGTCAGGGGGGGAAGGAACAATGAGCAGTTCTTC.

Many counts were recorded for this clone. The chain joins TRBV6-4 to TRBJ1-2; D might be TRBD1 (5 bases). Germline CDR1 and CDR2: MRHNA and SNTAGT. This CDR3 is 15 amino acids long. The V and J ends lost 0 bases and 6 bases respectively, with 14 bases between them. The CDR3 DNA is TGTGCCAGCAGTGACTCTCCTGACAGAGCAGATGGCTACACCTTC. Residues: CASSDSPDRADGYTF.

The chain has TRBV30 and TRBJ2-7; D uncertain. V lost 5 bases to trimming and J lost 4 bases, with 9 bases between them. From germline, CDR1 is GTSNPN and CDR2 SVGIG (reference sequence). The CDR3 runs 11 residues. The DNA of the CDR3 is TGTGCCTGGGCCGGAGAGTACGAGCAGTACTTC. It encodes CAWAGEYEQYF.

This clone appeared a single time. V is TRBV4-1 and J is TRBJ2-7; TRBD1 might be the D (6 bases). This CDR3 has 12 amino acids. Per germline, CDR1 MGHRA and CDR2 YSYEKL. The ends were cut back, 4 bases at V and 9 bases at J, with 13 bases in the middle. CDR3 loop: CASSRDADRQYF. CDR3 sequence (DNA): TGCGCCAGCAGCCGAGACGCGGACAGGCAGTACTTC.